These T cell receptor beta chains were read from a single sample in a study of immune evolution from preneoplasia to lung adenocarcinoma. Sequenced by immunoSEQ multiplex PCR; TCRdb stores in-frame clones only, minus some. Of some 37,000 clones in the sample, under 85% are singletons; the top ten hold around 6.3%. The source material was FFPE invasive lung adenocarcinoma tissue. The receptors come from a person aged 55 to 70 with lung adenocarcinoma. The CDR3 runs from the conserved cysteine through the conserved F or W. Fields, in order: CDR3 DNA, CDR3 protein, D gene, V gene, J gene, clone size. The D gene is left open where the match is weak. The size of a clone is reported for some rows only, either as once, few or many, or as a class for expanded clones.

cdr3_nt: TGCGCCAGCAGTTCTGGACACTTGAACACTGAAGCTTTCTTT
cdr3_aa: CASSSGHLNTEAFF
d_call: -
v_call: TRBV5-1
j_call: TRBJ1-1
clone_size: -

cdr3_nt: TGTGCCAGCAGCTTAGAGACCGTGTCTGAGACCCAGTACTTC
cdr3_aa: CASSLETVSETQYF
d_call: -
v_call: TRBV7-2
j_call: TRBJ2-5
clone_size: -

cdr3_nt: TGTGCCAGCAGTGAAGCAATCGATGGCTACACCTTC
cdr3_aa: CASSEAIDGYTF
d_call: -
v_call: TRBV6-1
j_call: TRBJ1-2
clone_size: -

cdr3_nt: TGTGCCAGCAGCTTAGAGGGGACCAGGGGGAGTCAGCCCCAGCATTTT
cdr3_aa: CASSLEGTRGSQPQHF
d_call: TRBD1
v_call: TRBV7-2
j_call: TRBJ1-5
clone_size: -

cdr3_nt: TGCGCCAGCAGTGAGTCGTTGGGTCGGCGCGGCTACACCTTC
cdr3_aa: CASSESLGRRGYTF
d_call: -
v_call: TRBV10-2
j_call: TRBJ1-2
clone_size: -

cdr3_nt: TGTGCCTGGAGTCCCCCTGGGACCGTCGCACGAGATACGCAGTATTTT
cdr3_aa: CAWSPPGTVARDTQYF
d_call: -
v_call: TRBV30
j_call: TRBJ2-3
clone_size: -

cdr3_nt: TGTGCCAGCAGTGAAGTAAGGGACAGGGCCTACGAGCAGTACTTC
cdr3_aa: CASSEVRDRAYEQYF
d_call: TRBD1
v_call: TRBV2
j_call: TRBJ2-7
clone_size: -

cdr3_nt: TGTGCCAGCAGTTTTACGTCGGGCACCGGAAACACCATATATTTT
cdr3_aa: CASSFTSGTGNTIYF
d_call: -
v_call: TRBV27
j_call: TRBJ1-3
clone_size: few

cdr3_nt: TGTGCCAGCAGGGGACTAGCGGGGAAGACAGATACGCAGTATTTT
cdr3_aa: CASRGLAGKTDTQYF
d_call: TRBD2
v_call: TRBV11-2
j_call: TRBJ2-3
clone_size: -

cdr3_nt: TGCGCCAGCAGCCAAGAGGAGGCAAACACCATATATTTT
cdr3_aa: CASSQEEANTIYF
d_call: -
v_call: TRBV4-1
j_call: TRBJ1-3
clone_size: -

cdr3_nt: TGTGCCAGCCGGGACACTGAAGCTTTCTTT
cdr3_aa: CASRDTEAFF
d_call: -
v_call: TRBV2
j_call: TRBJ1-1
clone_size: -

cdr3_nt: TGCGCCAGCAGCTTGCTAGCGGGAGGTTACAATGAGCAGTTCTTC
cdr3_aa: CASSLLAGGYNEQFF
d_call: TRBD2
v_call: TRBV5-1
j_call: TRBJ2-1
clone_size: -

cdr3_nt: TGTGCCAGTAGTATATATGGGGCCGTTTACTATGGCTACACCTTC
cdr3_aa: CASSIYGAVYYGYTF
d_call: -
v_call: TRBV19
j_call: TRBJ1-2
clone_size: -

cdr3_nt: TGTGCCAGCTCACCACTGACCGGGGAGCTGTTTTTT
cdr3_aa: CASSPLTGELFF
d_call: -
v_call: TRBV18
j_call: TRBJ2-2
clone_size: -

cdr3_nt: TGCAGCGTGATTAGGACTAGCGGATACGAGCAGTACTTC
cdr3_aa: CSVIRTSGYEQYF
d_call: TRBD2
v_call: TRBV29-1
j_call: TRBJ2-7
clone_size: -

cdr3_nt: TGTGCCAGCAGTTACGGTAACAGCTTAAACTATGGCTACACCTTC
cdr3_aa: CASSYGNSLNYGYTF
d_call: -
v_call: TRBV6-6
j_call: TRBJ1-2
clone_size: once

cdr3_nt: TGCAGCGTGGCTTTTGGGTTCCGCTCCTACAATGAGCAGTTCTTC
cdr3_aa: CSVAFGFRSYNEQFF
d_call: -
v_call: TRBV29-1
j_call: TRBJ2-1
clone_size: -

cdr3_nt: TGTGCCAGCAGCAAAGGGTCAGGAACATGCACAGATACGCAGTATTTT
cdr3_aa: CASSKGSGTCTDTQYF
d_call: -
v_call: TRBV21-1
j_call: TRBJ2-3
clone_size: few

cdr3_nt: TGTGCCAGCAGCCCGCGGACCGGGTACGAGCAGTACTTC
cdr3_aa: CASSPRTGYEQYF
d_call: -
v_call: TRBV4-2
j_call: TRBJ2-7
clone_size: -

cdr3_nt: TGTGCCAGCAGGGGGACTAGCGGGAGAGGGTCCTACAATGAGCAGTTCTTC
cdr3_aa: CASRGTSGRGSYNEQFF
d_call: TRBD2
v_call: TRBV27
j_call: TRBJ2-1
clone_size: medium-sized

cdr3_nt: TGTGCCTGGAGTCGAAGTGAGGGTCAGCCCCAGCATTTT
cdr3_aa: CAWSRSEGQPQHF
d_call: -
v_call: TRBV30
j_call: TRBJ1-5
clone_size: -

cdr3_nt: TGTGCCAGCAGCATGGGAGCCCCAGATACGCAGTATTTT
cdr3_aa: CASSMGAPDTQYF
d_call: -
v_call: TRBV7-9
j_call: TRBJ2-3
clone_size: -

cdr3_nt: TGTGCCAGCAGCGTAGAAGGCGGTCAAGAGACCCAGTACTTC
cdr3_aa: CASSVEGGQETQYF
d_call: -
v_call: TRBV9
j_call: TRBJ2-5
clone_size: -

cdr3_nt: TGTGCCAGCACCAAAGTAGAACAGGGCGAGCAGTACTTC
cdr3_aa: CASTKVEQGEQYF
d_call: -
v_call: TRBV2
j_call: TRBJ2-7
clone_size: few

cdr3_nt: TGTGCCAGCAGTGGGGGAAGTTGGGGTGGCTACACCTTC
cdr3_aa: CASSGGSWGGYTF
d_call: -
v_call: TRBV6-6
j_call: TRBJ1-2
clone_size: medium-sized

cdr3_nt: TGTGCCAGCAGCTCCCTAGCGGGAGGCTACAATGAGCAGTTCTTC
cdr3_aa: CASSSLAGGYNEQFF
d_call: TRBD2
v_call: TRBV7-3
j_call: TRBJ2-1
clone_size: -

cdr3_nt: TGTGCCAGCAACAAAAGACCGGACAGGGTTGAACAGTACTTC
cdr3_aa: CASNKRPDRVEQYF
d_call: -
v_call: TRBV21-1
j_call: TRBJ2-7
clone_size: -

cdr3_nt: TGTGCCAGCAGCTTTGGACTAGCGGGAGGGCCATCCCGAGATACGCAGTATTTT
cdr3_aa: CASSFGLAGGPSRDTQYF
d_call: TRBD2
v_call: TRBV7-9
j_call: TRBJ2-3
clone_size: few

cdr3_nt: TGTGCCAGCAGCTTAACTTCAGGGCCACGGGAGACCCAGTACTTC
cdr3_aa: CASSLTSGPRETQYF
d_call: -
v_call: TRBV7-9
j_call: TRBJ2-5
clone_size: -

cdr3_nt: TGTGCCAGCAGCCCCCCAGGGGGCTGGGCTTTCTTT
cdr3_aa: CASSPPGGWAFF
d_call: TRBD1
v_call: TRBV6-5
j_call: TRBJ1-1
clone_size: -

cdr3_nt: TGTGCCAGCACCGGTGACCCCTACGAGCAGTACTTC
cdr3_aa: CASTGDPYEQYF
d_call: -
v_call: TRBV7-9
j_call: TRBJ2-7
clone_size: few

cdr3_nt: TGTGCCAGCAGCACCCAGGAGACCGAGCAGTACTTC
cdr3_aa: CASSTQETEQYF
d_call: -
v_call: TRBV5-4
j_call: TRBJ2-7
clone_size: -

cdr3_nt: TGTGCCAGCAGCCGCTCTTCGGGGAGCACAGATACGCAGTATTTT
cdr3_aa: CASSRSSGSTDTQYF
d_call: -
v_call: TRBV7-3
j_call: TRBJ2-3
clone_size: -

cdr3_nt: TGTGCCAGCAGCGTGGGGGCAGGGGATGAAAAACTGTTTTTT
cdr3_aa: CASSVGAGDEKLFF
d_call: -
v_call: TRBV9
j_call: TRBJ1-4
clone_size: -

cdr3_nt: TGTGCCACCAGCAGAGATCTTTCACTCCCGCCGGGATATTCCACATATCAAGAGACCCAGTACTTC
cdr3_aa: CATSRDLSLPPGYSTYQETQYF
d_call: -
v_call: TRBV15
j_call: TRBJ2-5
clone_size: -

cdr3_nt: TGTGCCAGCAGTTTCCAACAGGGGGATGAGCAGTTCTTC
cdr3_aa: CASSFQQGDEQFF
d_call: TRBD1
v_call: TRBV27
j_call: TRBJ2-1
clone_size: -

cdr3_nt: TGTGCCAGCACAAGGAGTCATACCCTCCAAGAGACTCAGTACTTC
cdr3_aa: CASTRSHTLQETQYF
d_call: -
v_call: TRBV6-1
j_call: TRBJ2-5
clone_size: -

cdr3_nt: TGTGCCAGCAGCCTTAACAGGGATTCTAACTATGGCTACACCTTC
cdr3_aa: CASSLNRDSNYGYTF
d_call: -
v_call: TRBV5-8
j_call: TRBJ1-2
clone_size: -

cdr3_nt: TGTGCCAGCTCACCACCGGGGTGGCAGATAGAGACCCAGTACTTC
cdr3_aa: CASSPPGWQIETQYF
d_call: -
v_call: TRBV18
j_call: TRBJ2-5
clone_size: -

cdr3_nt: TGTGCCAGCAGCTTGGAAAGGATGGCGAACACCGGGGAGCTGTTTTTT
cdr3_aa: CASSLERMANTGELFF
d_call: -
v_call: TRBV7-2
j_call: TRBJ2-2
clone_size: few

cdr3_nt: TGTGCCAGTAGTCCATGGGGGGACATCAACTATGGCTACACCTTC
cdr3_aa: CASSPWGDINYGYTF
d_call: -
v_call: TRBV19
j_call: TRBJ1-2
clone_size: -

cdr3_nt: TGCAGTGCAAAGAGGGGGGACGGCTACACCTTC
cdr3_aa: CSAKRGDGYTF
d_call: -
v_call: TRBV20-1
j_call: TRBJ1-2
clone_size: once

cdr3_nt: TGTGCCAGCAGTTACTCCCCCCAAGGGGGCTACGAGCAGTACTTC
cdr3_aa: CASSYSPQGGYEQYF
d_call: -
v_call: TRBV6-5
j_call: TRBJ2-7
clone_size: few

cdr3_nt: TGTGCCAGCAGTTTAGAATTATCTGGAAACACCATATATTTT
cdr3_aa: CASSLELSGNTIYF
d_call: -
v_call: TRBV28
j_call: TRBJ1-3
clone_size: few

cdr3_nt: TGTGCCAGTAGCAAAGGACGGGTGAACACTGAAGCTTTCTTT
cdr3_aa: CASSKGRVNTEAFF
d_call: -
v_call: TRBV19
j_call: TRBJ1-1
clone_size: -

cdr3_nt: TGTGCCAGCAGTGATTATGGCAGGAGCACAGATACGCAGTATTTT
cdr3_aa: CASSDYGRSTDTQYF
d_call: -
v_call: TRBV6-4
j_call: TRBJ2-3
clone_size: -

cdr3_nt: TGTGCCAGCAGCCAGGGATTTTCCTACAATGAGCAGTTCTTC
cdr3_aa: CASSQGFSYNEQFF
d_call: -
v_call: TRBV11-2
j_call: TRBJ2-1
clone_size: -

cdr3_nt: TGTGCCAGCAGCGGAGACAGGGCCGCTAGAACCGGGGAGCTGTTTTTT
cdr3_aa: CASSGDRAARTGELFF
d_call: TRBD1
v_call: TRBV7-6
j_call: TRBJ2-2
clone_size: once

cdr3_nt: TGTGCCAGCAGCCACGTGGGAGACCTCACAGATACGCAGTATTTT
cdr3_aa: CASSHVGDLTDTQYF
d_call: -
v_call: TRBV7-9
j_call: TRBJ2-3
clone_size: -

cdr3_nt: TGTGCCAGCAGTGGGGGCGGGGCTCCAAACCAAGAGACCCAGTACTTC
cdr3_aa: CASSGGGAPNQETQYF
d_call: -
v_call: TRBV2
j_call: TRBJ2-5
clone_size: -

cdr3_nt: TGTGCCAGCAGTCCACCCGAGGGTGGCTACACCTTC
cdr3_aa: CASSPPEGGYTF
d_call: -
v_call: TRBV28
j_call: TRBJ1-2
clone_size: -

cdr3_nt: TGTGCCACCAGCAGAGTCGTAGGGAGTGGAGAGACCCAGTACTTC
cdr3_aa: CATSRVVGSGETQYF
d_call: -
v_call: TRBV15
j_call: TRBJ2-5
clone_size: -

cdr3_nt: TGTGCCAGCAGTTTACCTATGACGACAGATACGCAGTATTTT
cdr3_aa: CASSLPMTTDTQYF
d_call: -
v_call: TRBV28
j_call: TRBJ2-3
clone_size: -

cdr3_nt: TGTGCCAGCAGCCGAGGACTAGCGAAACCCGGCACAGATACGCAGTATTTT
cdr3_aa: CASSRGLAKPGTDTQYF
d_call: TRBD2
v_call: TRBV7-9
j_call: TRBJ2-3
clone_size: -

cdr3_nt: TGTGCCAGCAGCTGGAGGGGGGGGACTTCCTACGAGCAGTACTTC
cdr3_aa: CASSWRGGTSYEQYF
d_call: -
v_call: TRBV6-5
j_call: TRBJ2-7
clone_size: -

cdr3_nt: TGTGCCAGCCGATTCCGGGGATTAGCCGGGACAGGGCTATACACTGAAGCTTTCTTT
cdr3_aa: CASRFRGLAGTGLYTEAFF
d_call: TRBD1
v_call: TRBV27
j_call: TRBJ1-1
clone_size: -

cdr3_nt: TGTGCCAGCAGCCCCCCACTAGGCGAGCAGTACTTC
cdr3_aa: CASSPPLGEQYF
d_call: -
v_call: TRBV6-5
j_call: TRBJ2-7
clone_size: -